Below, 25 T cell receptor beta chains from the same sample are listed, as sequenced in a study of cytomegalovirus exposure and HLA in healthy donors. Researchers ran the PCR with 60 Vbeta and 13 Jbeta primers. The table came from immunoSEQ multiplex PCR; TCRdb's copy has only in-frame clones and leaves some out. Among roughly 200,000 clones listed, about nine tenths were seen once. Sequenced sample: PBMCs. Receptor source: a boy younger than 10 in good health and CMV-seronegative.

V is TRBV7-2 and J is TRBJ1-2; maybe TRBD1 (5 bases). The V gene lost 3 bases and the J gene lost 5 bases, with 16 bases spanning the gap. The length of the CDR3 is 15 residues. Germline values: CDR1 SGHTA, CDR2 FQGNSA. DNA for the CDR3: TGTGCCAGCAGCTTCGTTCCGGGGGACCTTTATGGCTACACCTTC. Protein product: CASSFVPGDLYGYTF.

This chain connects TRBV18 to TRBJ2-7, with 7 bases identical to TRBD1. The CDR3 contains 14 residues. V was clipped by 3 bases and J by 3 bases; unmatched bases: 5. Germline values: CDR1 KGHSH, CDR2 LQKENI. DNA of the CDR3: TGTGCCAGCTCACCGACCGGGACAGACTACGAGCAGTACTTC. Translating it yields CASSPTGTDYEQYF.

This rearrangement joins TRBV5-1 to TRBJ2-7; a possible D gene is TRBD2 (5 bases). The V gene lost 1 base and the J gene lost 2 bases, with 10 bases spanning the gap. Germline V gives CDR1 SGHRS, CDR2 YFSETQ. CDR3 size: 14 residues. In DNA form, the CDR3 reads TGCGCCAGCAGCTTGCCGGGGATCCCCTACGAGCAGTACTTC. It yields the protein CASSLPGIPYEQYF.

V usage is TRBV6-5 and J usage is TRBJ2-6; no clear D. The CDR3 extends over 14 amino acids. Germline assignment: CDR1 MNHEY and CDR2 SVGAGI. Trimming pared 5 bases from V and 4 bases from J, leaving 9 bases between. This chain's CDR3 is CASSRGVGANVLTF. CDR3 DNA: TGTGCCAGCAGTCGCGGCGTCGGGGCCAACGTCCTGACTTTC.

The chain employs TRBV10-3 and TRBJ2-5, with TRBD1 as a possible D gene (5 bases). The ends were cut back, 6 bases at V and 1 base at J, with 9 bases in the middle. CDR3 length: 13 amino acids. CDR1 and CDR2 (germline): ENHRY, SYGVKD. The CDR3 sequence is CAIRAQGQETQYF. The CDR3 DNA reads TGTGCCATCAGGGCGCAGGGCCAAGAGACCCAGTACTTC.

CDR3 DNA: TGTGCCAGCAGCTTTACCCAGGGGGGCACTGAAGCTTTCTTT. The encoded protein is CASSFTQGGTEAFF. V and J are TRBV5-4 and TRBJ1-1, with 7 nucleotides matching TRBD1. V lost 2 bases and J lost 4; bases outside the gene matches: 5. This CDR3 is built from 14 residues. Germline assignment: CDR1 SGHNT and CDR2 YYREEE (reference sequence). The whole variable domain, remainder taken from reference TRBV5-4 and TRBJ1-1, is ETGVTQSPTHLIKTRGQQVTLRCSSQSGHNTVSWYQQALGQGPQFIFQYYREEENGRGNFPPRFSGLQFPNYSSELNVNALELDDSALYLCASSFTQGGTEAFFGQGTRLTVV.

The chain has TRBV28 and TRBJ1-2; possible D gene TRBD1, 6 bases. Germline CDR1 MDHEN, CDR2 SYDVKM. V lost 2 bases and J lost 8, with 15 bases in between. This CDR3 spans 14 amino acids. CDR3 coding DNA: TGTGCCAGCAGTTTACTGGGGGGGGCCTTAGGCTACACCTTC. Translated: CASSLLGGALGYTF.

The chain couples TRBV27 to TRBJ2-6; D is possibly TRBD1 (6 bases). Per the germline V gene, CDR1 is MNHEY and CDR2 is SMNVEV (reference sequence). Trimming cost V 8 bases and J 0 bases, with 17 bases left between them. The CDR3 is 17 residues long. The CDR3 reads CASPSRQEASGANVLTF. The CDR3 DNA reads TGTGCCAGCCCGAGTCGACAGGAGGCCTCTGGGGCCAACGTCCTGACTTTC.

The chain joins TRBV4-2 to TRBJ2-5, with 8 bases lining up with TRBD2. CDR3 size: 17 residues. The trim removed 1 base at V and 5 bases at J, leaving 12 bases unmatched. Germline assignment: CDR1 LGHNA and CDR2 YNFKEQ. The CDR3 DNA follows: TGTGCCAGCAGCCAAGGGTCCAGCGGGAGAATGATGGAGACCCAGTACTTC. Protein: CASSQGSSGRMMETQYF.

V and J are TRBV11-2 and TRBJ2-1, with TRBD2 matching 13 bases. CDR1 SGHAT and CDR2 FQNNGV come from the germline V gene. CDR3 length equals 18 residues. The ends lost 2 bases at V and 4 bases at J; junction bases unmatched: 8. The CDR3 loop reads CASSLRGTSGNLYNEQFF. CDR3 coding DNA: TGTGCCAGCAGCTTAAGGGGGACTAGCGGGAACCTATACAATGAGCAGTTCTTC.

The chain couples TRBV7-9 to TRBJ2-1, with D tentatively TRBD2 (5 bases). CDR1 and CDR2 (germline): SEHNR, FQNEAQ (reference sequence). Trimming stripped 7 bases from V and 0 bases from J, with 16 bases between. The CDR3 contains 16 residues. In DNA form, the CDR3 reads TGTGCCAGCATCATCCCCATTGGGAGCTCCTACAATGAGCAGTTCTTC. It specifies CASIIPIGSSYNEQFF. Full variable domain (missing parts from reference TRBV7-9 and TRBJ2-1): DTGVSQNPRHKITKRGQNVTFRCDPISEHNRLYWYRQTLGQGPEFLTYFQNEAQLEKSRLLSDRFSAERPKGSFSTLEIQRTEQGDSAMYLCASIIPIGSSYNEQFFGPGTRLTVL.

As concerns this clone: A read error may account for a junction end that differs from germline. The V and J genes are TRBV7-9 and TRBJ1-2; D call uncertain. This CDR3 contains 12 residues. Per the germline V gene, CDR1 is SEHNR and CDR2 is FQNEAQ (reference sequence). The CDR3 sequence is CSSSPLDYGYTF. In nucleotides, the CDR3 is TGTTCCAGCAGTCCACTGGACTATGGCTACACCTTC.

This CDR3 reads CASSVGWQGLDSPLHF. CDR3 coding DNA: TGTGCCAGCAGCGTAGGATGGCAGGGGCTCGATTCACCCCTCCACTTT. The rearrangement joins TRBV9 to TRBJ1-6; D may be TRBD1 (6 bases). V shed 0 bases and J shed 8 bases, with 15 bases lying between them. The germline V gene has CDR1 SGDLS and CDR2 YYNGEE. CDR3 length equals 16 residues.

This chain links TRBV25-1 with TRBJ2-7; D may be TRBD2 (5 bases). There are 14 residues in the CDR3. Germline CDR1 MGHDK, CDR2 SYGVNS. Trimming left V 3 bases short and J 3 bases short, with 12 bases between. CDR3 residues: CASSESGTHYEQYF. The CDR3 bases are TGTGCCAGCAGTGAGAGCGGTACTCACTACGAGCAGTACTTC.

The rearrangement uses TRBV13 and TRBJ1-2; 9 bases match TRBD1. The CDR3 has 16 residues. CDR1 PRHDT and CDR2 FYEKMQ come from the germline V gene (reference sequence). V dropped 4 bases and J dropped 4; count of bases not matched to a gene: 10. The CDR3 sequence: CASSSRDREALYGYTF. As DNA, the CDR3 is TGTGCCAGCAGCTCCCGGGACAGGGAAGCTCTCTATGGCTACACCTTC. Full variable domain (outside the CDR3, taken from reference TRBV13 and TRBJ1-2): AAGVIQSPRHLIKEKRETATLKCYPIPRHDTVYWYQQGPGQDPQFLISFYEKMQSDKGSIPDRFSAQQFSDYHSELNMSSLELGDSALYFCASSSRDREALYGYTFGSGTRLTVV.

The gene calls are TRBV2 and TRBJ1-2, with 7 bases fitting TRBD1. J was trimmed by 6 bases and V by 0 bases; bases with no gene match: 16. There are 18 residues in the CDR3. Germline V CDR1 and CDR2: SNHLY, FYNNEI. DNA for the CDR3: TGTGCCAGCAGTGAAGCCTTCTTACTCGACAGGGAGAAACATGGCTACACCTTC. Protein product: CASSEAFLLDREKHGYTF.

DNA of the CDR3: TGTGCCAGCAGTTCGTGGGCTAGCGGGGAAGATACGCAGTATTTT. Residues: CASSSWASGEDTQYF. This chain connects TRBV28 to TRBJ2-3, with 9 positions matching TRBD2. Germline V CDR1 and CDR2: MDHEN, SYDVKM. The CDR3 is 15 residues long. The trim removed 4 bases at V and 5 bases at J, leaving 7 bases unmatched.

This clone was observed a few times. The rearrangement joins TRBV6-1 to TRBJ1-5; D call uncertain. Germline V gives CDR1 MNHNS, CDR2 SASEGT. Trimming left V 5 bases short and J 5 bases short, with 10 bases between. The CDR3 is 13 amino acids. This CDR3 reads CASSRTGDQPQHF. The DNA of the CDR3 is TGTGCCAGCAGTAGGACGGGAGATCAGCCCCAGCATTTT.

The V and J genes are TRBV11-2 and TRBJ2-7, with a weak D call TRBD1 (6 bases). Germline values: CDR1 SGHAT, CDR2 FQNNGV. V was trimmed by 4 bases and J by 6 bases, leaving 13 bases between them. The CDR3 consists of 13 residues. The CDR3 loop reads CASSYQGLGEQYF. The CDR3 nucleotides read TGTGCCAGCAGCTATCAGGGGCTGGGCGAGCAGTACTTC. Complete variable domain (other parts from reference TRBV11-2 and TRBJ2-7): EAGVAQSPRYKIIEKRQSVAFWCNPISGHATLYWYQQILGQGPKLLIQFQNNGVVDDSQLPKDRFSAERLKGVDSTLKIQPAKLEDSAVYLCASSYQGLGEQYFGPGTRLTVT.

The table lists this clone with a count of one. This sequence joins TRBV15 and TRBJ2-7; 9 bases are a match to TRBD2. Germline CDR1 reads LNHNV; CDR2 reads YYDKDF (reference sequence). This CDR3 is built from 13 residues. V lost 1 base, J lost 5 bases, and 0 bases stayed unmatched. Written as DNA, the CDR3 is TGTGCCACCAGCAGAGGACTAGCGGACGAGCAGTACTTC. Its translation is CATSRGLADEQYF.

The chain employs TRBV28 and TRBJ1-5; 8 bases are a match to TRBD1. The J segment lost 5 bases and the V segment lost 5 bases, leaving 5 bases of the junction unmatched. Germline V lookup: CDR1 MDHEN, CDR2 SYDVKM. The CDR3 is 14 amino acids. CDR3 DNA sequence: TGTGCCAGCAGTCCCCGACAGGGGCATCAGCCCCAGCATTTT. It is translated as CASSPRQGHQPQHF.

The rearrangement links TRBV11-3 to TRBJ2-7, with a weak D call TRBD1 (6 bases). The CDR3 contains 12 residues. V dropped 5 bases and J dropped 5 bases, with 10 bases sitting between them. Germline CDR1 is SGHNT and CDR2 is YENEEA. CDR3 nucleotide sequence: TGTGCCAGCAGCGAGGCAGGGGACGAGCAGTACTTC. As protein: CASSEAGDEQYF.

CDR3 amino acids: CASSEFLSYEQYF. As DNA, the CDR3 is TGCGCCAGCAGTGAGTTTCTCTCCTACGAGCAGTACTTC. The V gene is TRBV10-2, the J gene TRBJ2-7; D is ambiguous. The germline gives CDR1 WSHSY, CDR2 SAAADI. The CDR3 is made up of 13 amino acids. V gave up 1 base and J gave up 0 bases, with 4 bases separating them.

V is TRBV5-1 and J is TRBJ2-4, with D possibly being TRBD1 (6 bases). Per the germline V gene, CDR1 is SGHRS and CDR2 is YFSETQ. The V end was cut by 4 bases, the J end by 4 bases, with 18 bases between. This CDR3 is built from 16 residues. CDR3 region: CASSLRDTQPKNIQYF. Here the CDR3 DNA reads TGCGCCAGCAGCCTCCGGGACACCCAGCCAAAAAACATTCAGTACTTC.

The chain is built from TRBV21-1 and TRBJ1-5; TRBD1, the table's D call, lacks a check against the DNA. TRBV21-1 is tagged as a pseudogene. CDR3 length: 16 amino acids. CDR3: CASEISRDRSFQPQHF. DNA of the CDR3: TGTGCCAGCGAAATAAGCAGGGACAGATCCTTTCAGCCCCAGCATTTT.